This T cell receptor beta chain was captured by sequencing in a study of T-cell memory formation after mild COVID-19. Turning to the study itself: TCR clusters showed largely donor specificity. Study conclusions and caveats: Detection of some responders pre-infection suggested pre-existing cross-reactive memory T cells participated. There was a balanced CD4/CD8 profile in clones contracting day 15 to 85, and later expanders leaned CD4+.

TCR alpha and TCR beta cDNA libraries with sample barcodes and UMIs came from 5'RACE using constant-segment primers. MiXCR, run by TCRdb on the 5' RACE reads, gives a single entry per CDR3 protein. The table has approximately 300,000 distinct CDR3 sequences, around a sixth seen once. For this clonotype: Antigen unknown.

V was clipped by 2 bases and J by 2 bases; unmatched bases: 23. Per the germline V gene, CDR1 is DFQATT and CDR2 is SNEGSKA (reference sequence). CDR3 size: 21 residues. The rearrangement uses TRBV20-1 and TRBJ2-3; 9 positions match TRBD2. The clonotype was recovered from a man between 18 and 29 years old who had mild COVID-19 (a few samples of this study predate the infection). Cell type and time point are not known. Specimen: PBMCs or a T cell subset sorted from them (not recorded which). CDR3 amino acids: CSARLGQPWPQAGGPTDTQYF. CDR3 sequence (DNA): TGCAGTGCTAGACTGGGACAGCCATGGCCGCAAGCGGGGGGACCCACAGATACGCAGTATTTT.